This entry lists 10 T cell receptor beta chains sequenced from one sample in a study of Graves' ophthalmopathy and Graves' hyperthyroidism. Amplification from RNA transcripts yielded the TCR beta CDR3 regions. RT-PCR with HTBI primers came first, then second-round multiplex PCR. TCRdb passed the multiplex PCR reads through MiXCR, listing each CDR3 protein once. Of nearly 400,000 distinct CDR3 sequences listed, about a sixth are singletons. Source material: peripheral blood. The receptors derive from a woman aged 18 to 35 with Graves' ophthalmopathy.

This clonotype has a handful of counts. V is TRBV12-3 or TRBV12-4 and J is TRBJ1-5, with D tentatively TRBD1 (6 bases). Between the trimmed V and J ends, which lost 6 bases and 3 bases, there was a span of 12 bases. The CDR3 is 14 residues long. CDR3 amino acids: CASRPDRPNQPQHF. The CDR3 DNA sequence: TGTGCCAGCAGACCGGACAGACCCAATCAGCCCCAGCATTTT.

This clonotype was observed at least ten times. The chain carries TRBV7-2 and TRBJ2-5, with a possible D match to TRBD2 (5 bases). CDR3 length equals 16 residues. V lost 5 bases, J lost 5 bases, and 21 bases lay in between. The germline CDR1 and CDR2 sequences are SGHTA and FQGNSA. Here the CDR3 reads CASSRDPVWAKETQYF. As DNA, the CDR3 is TGTGCCAGCAGCCGGGATCCAGTCTGGGCGAAGGAGACCCAGTACTTC.

This clonotype has ten or more counts. The chain links TRBV7-2 to TRBJ1-2; 9 nucleotides line up with TRBD1. The CDR3 length is 14 residues. The V and J ends lost 3 bases and 5 bases, in that order; junction bases with no gene match: 4. From germline, CDR1 is SGHTA and CDR2 FQGNSA. The CDR3 DNA follows: TGTGCCAGCAGCTTCACAGGGGGCGATTATGGCTACACCTTC. Encoded protein: CASSFTGGDYGYTF.

This clonotype was observed many times. The chain has TRBV7-2 and TRBJ1-6, with D uncertain. CDR3 length: 15 residues. Germline lookup yields CDR1 SGHTA and CDR2 FQGNSA. V lost 5 bases and J lost 0, with 8 bases in between. CDR3 sequence (DNA): TGTGCCAGCAGCGACCGGAGCTCCTATAATTCACCCCTCCACTTT. This gives the protein CASSDRSSYNSPLHF.

This clonotype is judged medium-sized. The CDR3 region has the DNA TGTGCCAGCAGTAAAGGCGCTAGCGGTCTCTACGAGCAGTACTTC. It translates to CASSKGASGLYEQYF. The chain joins TRBV27 to TRBJ2-7; 7 positions agree with TRBD2. With 5 bases clipped from V and 3 bases from J, the junction kept 10 bases outside the gene matches. Germline lookup yields CDR1 MNHEY and CDR2 SMNVEV (reference sequence). CDR3 length: 15 residues.

This clonotype came up many times. This chain connects TRBV15 to TRBJ1-2; 7 positions match TRBD1. The CDR3 is made up of 14 amino acids. V dropped 3 bases and J dropped 5; count of bases not matched to a gene: 6. The germline gives CDR1 LNHNV, CDR2 YYDKDF (reference sequence). CDR3 coding DNA: TGTGCCACCAGCAGGTTGGGACAGAATTATGGCTACACCTTC. Protein product: CATSRLGQNYGYTF.

This clonotype was seen ten or more times. J is TRBJ1-5 and V is TRBV5-1; D not resolved. With 4 bases removed from V and 1 base from J, the gap between germline ends came to 9 bases. Germline V gene sequence: CDR1 SGHRS, CDR2 YFSETQ. The CDR3 runs 14 residues. CDR3: CASSRPVSNQPQHF. DNA for the CDR3: TGCGCCAGCAGCCGCCCAGTAAGCAATCAGCCCCAGCATTTT. Complete variable domain (other parts from reference TRBV5-1 and TRBJ1-5): KAGVTQTPRYLIKTRGQQVTLSCSPISGHRSVSWYQQTPGQGLQFLFEYFSETQRNKGNFPGRFSGRQFSNSRSEMNVSTLELGDSALYLCASSRPVSNQPQHFGDGTRLSIL.

At least ten counts were recorded for this clonotype. The chain combines TRBV4-3 with TRBJ2-7, with D tentatively TRBD2 (6 bases). V dropped 0 bases and J dropped 4 bases, with 16 bases sitting between them. CDR3 size: 16 residues. Per the germline V gene, CDR1 is LGHNA and CDR2 is YSLEER. CDR3 region: CASSQDAPGSDYEQYF. The DNA for the CDR3 is TGCGCCAGCAGCCAAGATGCTCCCGGGAGTGATTACGAGCAGTACTTC.

This rearrangement joins TRBV12-3 or TRBV12-4 to TRBJ2-5; D unclear. The V and J ends lost 4 bases and 11 bases respectively, with 11 bases between them. There are 11 residues in the CDR3. The CDR3 protein is CASSSELGQYF. The CDR3 nucleotides read TGTGCCAGCAGTTCCGAGCTGGGGCAGTACTTC.

This clonotype was counted at least ten times. The CDR3 DNA follows: TGTGCCTCGGGGGGGAAGCGAAGGGAGACCCAGTACTTC. This sequence encodes CASGGKRRETQYF. This rearrangement joins TRBV6-1 to TRBJ2-5; 8 bases map to TRBD2. This CDR3 is 13 amino acids long. V was pared by 11 bases and J by 5 bases, with 10 bases of the junction left unmatched. Germline lookup yields CDR1 MNHNS and CDR2 SASEGT.